This TCR beta chain was documented in a study of OX40 agonist ivuxolimab in advanced cancers. Study-wide context: A history of anti-PD-1, anti-PD-L1 or anti-CTLA-4 therapy was acceptable, and 30% to 45% had some.

The study, taken as a whole, reports: At doses 0.1 to 3.0 mg/kg, CD4+ and CD8+ clones expanded.

CDR3 length equals 12 residues. Germline lookup yields CDR1 ENHRY and CDR2 SYGVKD. The V end lost 4 bases, the J end lost 4 bases, and 7 bases lay between the germline ends. On this clone: Antigen unknown.

Data came from immunoSEQ multiplex PCR; TCRdb stores just in-frame clones and leaves some out. This repertoire shows 45,000 to 65,000 clones, 65% to 85% found once; its top ten account for around an eighth. The chain has TRBV10-3 and TRBJ2-5; D gene unclear. This specimen was CD4+ or CD8+ T cells sorted from blood, taken in a trial of the OX40 agonist ivuxolimab. This sequence was found in an adult with an advanced solid tumor such as melanoma, head and neck, liver or kidney cancer. For the CDR3, the DNA is TGTGCCATCAGTGTTAATGCAGAGACCCAGTACTTC. Its protein product is CAISVNAETQYF.